This TCR beta chain appears in the sequencing data of a study of blood T cell repertoires in COVID-19. As for the study in general: From the United States, Italy and Spain came samples of acute and convalescent COVID-19.

This CDR3 region has 14 residues. V was shortened by 2 bases and J by 2 bases, with 9 bases between the two germline ends. CDR1 is MNHEY, CDR2 SVGEGT, per germline. TCRdb's copy holds only in-frame clones and misses some; the assay was immunoSEQ multiplex PCR. The table lists approximately 170,000 clones, about four fifths of them singletons. This sequence joins TRBV6-2 or TRBV6-3 and TRBJ1-2, with a weak D call TRBD1 (5 bases). The source is a woman over 75 with acute or convalescent COVID-19. Sequencing was performed on peripheral blood. The CDR3 sequence: CASSYLRQNYGYTF. In DNA form, the CDR3 reads TGTGCCAGCAGTTACCTGCGACAGAACTATGGCTACACCTTC.